This T cell receptor (beta chain) was recorded in a study of response to subunit inactivated influenza vaccine. TCRdb processed the RT-PCR reads anew with MiXCR; each CDR3 protein has one entry. The data contain about 580,000 distinct CDR3 sequences, approximately 14% of them seen just once; the ten biggest clones take up 11%. Whole-study findings and limits: With each seasonal influenza vaccination, the authors suggested, few new T cells are recruited.

Of note for this clonotype: Its antigen remains unidentified.

The CDR3 sequence is 16 residues long. Germline CDR1 is ENHRY and CDR2 is SYGVKD. V shed 0 bases and J 1 base; nucleotides not matched to a gene: 2. This clonotype was sampled from a man aged 50-60 years who received an inactivated influenza vaccine. This specimen was PBMCs from blood, taken 11 to 12 days after vaccination. The chain combines TRBV10-3 with TRBJ2-5, with TRBD2 matching over 10 bases. CDR3 coding DNA: TGTGCCATCAGTGAGTCTGTAGCGGGGGGCCAAGAGACCCAGTACTTC. It encodes CAISESVAGGQETQYF.